Included here is one T cell receptor beta chain sequence, with context. After extraction with the RNeasy kit, roughly 0.5 to 1 ug of the RNA was reverse transcribed using random hexamers. It was immunoSEQ multiplex PCR that amplified TCR beta CDR3 across 54 Vbeta and 13 Jbeta. TCRdb used MiXCR to reprocess the immunoSEQ multiplex PCR reads, holding one entry per CDR3 protein. The sample records fewer than 150,000 distinct CDR3 sequences, around 91% being singletons. Negative isolation was used for CD8+ and CD4+ T cells and FACS enrichment for TEMRA cells. These data belong to a study of CD8 T cells in Susac syndrome. Trimming stripped 0 bases from V and 2 bases from J, with 15 bases between. Germline loops: CDR1 MNHEY, CDR2 SVGEGT. The CDR3 is 17 residues long.

What was sequenced was CD8+ T cells from PBMCs. This sequence was found in a human donor with multiple sclerosis. The gene calls are TRBV6-2 or TRBV6-3 and TRBJ2-3, with a tentative D call TRBD2 (5 bases). The CDR3 protein is CASSYSTGGPSTDTQYF. The CDR3, as DNA: TGTGCCAGCAGTTACTCGACGGGCGGGCCGTCCACAGATACGCAGTATTTT.